These T cell receptor beta chains were read from a single sample in a study of T cells in Graves' hyperthyroidism and ophthalmopathy. In TCRdb, the multiplex PCR reads were re-called with MiXCR into one record per CDR3 protein. The sample holds hundreds of thousands of distinct CDR3 sequences, roughly 17% seen once. Sequenced input: blood. The receptors come from a woman younger than 30 with Graves' ophthalmopathy. Both conserved end residues are part of each CDR3. A D gene is named only where the DNA matches it firmly. Clone size, where shown, is once, few, many, or a class for clones that have expanded.

V,D,J,size,DNA,CDR3
TRBV19,NA,TRBJ2-3,NA,TGTGCCAGTACCAGCCGGGATACGCAGTATTTT,CASTSRDTQYF
TRBV6-1,TRBD1,TRBJ1-1,many,TGTGCCAGCAGTGAAATACAGACAGGGGGCAAGGACACTGAAGCTTTCTTT,CASSEIQTGGKDTEAFF
TRBV2,TRBD1,TRBJ1-2,many,TGTGCCAGCAGCCCCGACAGGGAGGATGGCTACACCTTC,CASSPDREDGYTF
TRBV5-1,TRBD1,TRBJ1-1,many,TGCGCCAGCAGCTGGGGACAGGGGGCGGGAACTGAAGCTTTCTTT,CASSWGQGAGTEAFF
TRBV11-2,NA,TRBJ1-2,NA,TGTGCCAGCAGCTTAGTGGGCAGGAGGTCTGGCTACACCTTC,CASSLVGRRSGYTF
TRBV12-3/TRBV12-4,TRBD1,TRBJ1-4,many,TGTGCCAGCAGGATTTCGACAGGGGCGAAACTGTTTTTT,CASRISTGAKLFF
TRBV12-3/TRBV12-4,NA,TRBJ1-1,many,TGTGCCAGCAGTTACCCAACCAGGACTGTGACTGAAGCTTTCTTT,CASSYPTRTVTEAFF
TRBV3-1,TRBD2,TRBJ2-3,many,TGTGCCAGCAGCCAAATAGCGGGGGGGGTCACAGATACGCAGTATTTT,CASSQIAGGVTDTQYF
TRBV5-6,NA,TRBJ1-2,many,TGTGCCAGCAGCTTGACGTTGTTTCTCGGGGAACGGGACTATGGCTACACCTTC,CASSLTLFLGERDYGYTF
TRBV7-8,TRBD1,TRBJ1-1,many,TGTGCCAGCAGCTCTCGTCCCGGGACAGGGAACACTGAAGCTTTCTTT,CASSSRPGTGNTEAFF
TRBV3-1,NA,TRBJ2-1,many,TGTGCCAGCAGCCAGTTCAGCGTTTTCGATGAGCAGTTCTTC,CASSQFSVFDEQFF
TRBV7-9,NA,TRBJ1-1,many,TGTGCCAGCAGTTCAGAGGGGGGCAGGGACTTTGAAGCTTTCTTT,CASSSEGGRDFEAFF
TRBV28,TRBD2,TRBJ2-5,NA,TGTGCCAGCAGTCCACTAGCGGAGCAAGAGACCCAGTACTTC,CASSPLAEQETQYF
TRBV30,TRBD1,TRBJ2-7,NA,TGTGCCTGGAAGGGGACAGGGGACGAGCAGTACTTC,CAWKGTGDEQYF
TRBV7-6,TRBD2,TRBJ2-5,many,TGTGCCAGCAGCTTAGGTACTAGCGGCCAAGAGACCCAGTACTTC,CASSLGTSGQETQYF
TRBV7-8,NA,TRBJ2-5,many,TGTGCCAGCAGCTTATTCAGCCACCAGTACTTC,CASSLFSHQYF
TRBV19,TRBD2,TRBJ2-1,many,TGTGCCAGTAGTATTGCGGGAGCGTACAATGAGCAGTTCTTC,CASSIAGAYNEQFF
TRBV29-1,NA,TRBJ2-7,many,TGCAGCGTTGAAGCCGGCCACGGCACCGAGGGTTTCTACGAGCAGTACTTC,CSVEAGHGTEGFYEQYF
TRBV4-2,TRBD1,TRBJ1-1,many,TGTGCCAGCAGCGAGAGGACAGGAGTGAACACTGAAGCTTTCTTT,CASSERTGVNTEAFF
TRBV5-6,NA,TRBJ1-1,many,TGTGCCAGCAGCCATAGGAGAGGAGGGACTGAAGCTTTCTTT,CASSHRRGGTEAFF
TRBV4-1,NA,TRBJ1-1,many,TGCGCCAGCAGCCTCCAATCGGCGGGAATGAACACTGAAGCTTTCTTT,CASSLQSAGMNTEAFF
TRBV7-2,TRBD2,TRBJ2-3,many,TGTGCCAGCAGCTTAAGAGGGCGGGCGCCTGGACTAGTTGACGCAGATACGCAGTATTTT,CASSLRGRAPGLVDADTQYF
TRBV24-1,TRBD2,TRBJ2-2,NA,TGTGCCACCAGTGACCCCCTAGCGGGAGAGGTTACCGGGGAGCTGTTTTTT,CATSDPLAGEVTGELFF
TRBV2,TRBD2,TRBJ2-5,many,TGTGCCAGCAGCTCGGTGCGGGGGGCGATAACGATCCAAGAGACCCAGTACTTC,CASSSVRGAITIQETQYF
TRBV28,TRBD1,TRBJ1-3,many,TGTGCCAGCGAGGGCAGGGGGCTCTTCTCTGGAAACACCATATATTTT,CASEGRGLFSGNTIYF
TRBV28,NA,TRBJ2-7,many,TGTGCCAGCAGTTTTGGTATGAGGCGAGGGGACAACTACGAGCAGTACTTC,CASSFGMRRGDNYEQYF
TRBV28,NA,TRBJ1-2,many,TGTGCCAGCAGCCTATCGAAGGTCTATGGCTACACCTTC,CASSLSKVYGYTF
TRBV29-1,NA,TRBJ1-2,many,TGCAGCGTTGTGATTCCCCTACGAGGCTACACCTTC,CSVVIPLRGYTF
TRBV12-3/TRBV12-4,NA,TRBJ1-6,many,TGCGCCAGCAGTTTAGCGCCCAGGGGATATAATTCACCCCTCCACTTT,CASSLAPRGYNSPLHF